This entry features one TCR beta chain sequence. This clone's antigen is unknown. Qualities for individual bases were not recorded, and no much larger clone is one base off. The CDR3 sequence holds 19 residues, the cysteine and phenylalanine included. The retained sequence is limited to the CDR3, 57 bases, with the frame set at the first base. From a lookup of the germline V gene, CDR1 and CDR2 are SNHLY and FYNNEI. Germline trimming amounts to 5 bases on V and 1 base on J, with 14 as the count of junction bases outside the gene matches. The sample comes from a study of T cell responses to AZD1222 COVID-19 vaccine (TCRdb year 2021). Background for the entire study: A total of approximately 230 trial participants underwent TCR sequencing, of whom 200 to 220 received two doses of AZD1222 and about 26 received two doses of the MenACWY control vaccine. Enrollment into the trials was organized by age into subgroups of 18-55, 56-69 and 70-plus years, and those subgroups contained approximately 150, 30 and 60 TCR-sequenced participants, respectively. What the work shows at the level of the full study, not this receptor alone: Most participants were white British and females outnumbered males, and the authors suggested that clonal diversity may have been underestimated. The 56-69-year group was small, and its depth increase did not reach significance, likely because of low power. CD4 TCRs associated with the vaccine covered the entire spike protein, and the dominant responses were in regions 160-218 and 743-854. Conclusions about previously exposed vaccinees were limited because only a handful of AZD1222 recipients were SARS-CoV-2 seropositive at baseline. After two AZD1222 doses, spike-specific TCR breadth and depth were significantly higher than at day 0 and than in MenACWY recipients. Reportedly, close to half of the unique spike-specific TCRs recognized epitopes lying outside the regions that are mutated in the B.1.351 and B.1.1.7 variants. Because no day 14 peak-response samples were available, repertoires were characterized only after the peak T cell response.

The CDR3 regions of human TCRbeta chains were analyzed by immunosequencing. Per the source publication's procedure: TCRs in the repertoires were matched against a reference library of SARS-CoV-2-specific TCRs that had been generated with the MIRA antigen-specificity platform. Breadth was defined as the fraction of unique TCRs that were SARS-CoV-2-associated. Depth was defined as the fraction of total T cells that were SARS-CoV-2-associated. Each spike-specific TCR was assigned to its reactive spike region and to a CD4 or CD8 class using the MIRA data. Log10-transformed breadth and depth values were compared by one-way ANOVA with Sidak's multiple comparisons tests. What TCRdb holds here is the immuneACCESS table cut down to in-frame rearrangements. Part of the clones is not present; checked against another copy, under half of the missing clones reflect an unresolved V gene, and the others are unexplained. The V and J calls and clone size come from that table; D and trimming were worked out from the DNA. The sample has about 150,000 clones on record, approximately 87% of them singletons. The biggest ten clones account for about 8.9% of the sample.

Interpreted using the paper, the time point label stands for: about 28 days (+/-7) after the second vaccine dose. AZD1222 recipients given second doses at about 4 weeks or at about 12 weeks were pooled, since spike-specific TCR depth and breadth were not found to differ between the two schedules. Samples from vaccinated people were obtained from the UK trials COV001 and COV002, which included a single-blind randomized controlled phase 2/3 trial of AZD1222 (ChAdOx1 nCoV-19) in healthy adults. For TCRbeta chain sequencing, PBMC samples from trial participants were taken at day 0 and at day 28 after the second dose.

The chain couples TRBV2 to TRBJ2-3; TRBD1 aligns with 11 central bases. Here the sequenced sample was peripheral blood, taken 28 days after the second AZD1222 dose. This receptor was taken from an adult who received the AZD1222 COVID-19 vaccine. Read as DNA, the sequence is TGTGCCAGCAGTATCATCGGGACAGGGGGAAGTCCTGGCACAGATACGCAGTATTTT. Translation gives CASSIIGTGGSPGTDTQYF.